This is a list of T cell receptor beta chains from one sample in a study of control samples from healthy donors and cancer patients. The data were produced by immunoSEQ multiplex PCR, yet TCRdb's version contains in-frame clones alone and is incomplete. The sample includes 100,000 to 150,000 clones, around 87% seen only once; the top ten take 2.9%. Sequenced sample: blood. The receptors shown here come from a man in his 60s in good health. CDR3s include the opening cysteine and the closing phenylalanine or tryptophan. A D gene is named only where the DNA matches it firmly. Rows may omit the clone size; those that give it use once, few, many or a size class.

d_gene: -; v_gene: TRBV11-2; abundance: few; j_gene: TRBJ2-6; CDR3aa: CASSLSRGATGANVLTF; CDR3nt: TGTGCCAGCAGCTTAAGCAGGGGCGCAACTGGGGCCAACGTCCTGACTTTC
d_gene: -; v_gene: TRBV7-9; abundance: medium-sized; j_gene: TRBJ1-1; CDR3aa: CASSVMNTEAFF; CDR3nt: TGTGCCAGCAGCGTAATGAACACTGAAGCTTTCTTT
d_gene: -; v_gene: TRBV4-3; abundance: -; j_gene: TRBJ2-6; CDR3aa: CASSQDPAKSGANVLTF; CDR3nt: TGCGCCAGCAGCCAAGATCCAGCAAAGTCTGGGGCCAACGTCCTGACTTTC
d_gene: -; v_gene: TRBV6-5; abundance: -; j_gene: TRBJ1-2; CDR3aa: CASKGDEGRGYGYTF; CDR3nt: TGTGCCAGCAAAGGGGATGAGGGCAGGGGCTATGGCTACACCTTC
d_gene: TRBD1; v_gene: TRBV6-1; abundance: -; j_gene: TRBJ1-3; CDR3aa: CASSDGTGSGNTIYF; CDR3nt: TGTGCCAGCAGTGACGGGACAGGGTCTGGAAACACCATATATTTT
d_gene: TRBD1; v_gene: TRBV19; abundance: -; j_gene: TRBJ1-1; CDR3aa: CASTRTGGMNTEAFF; CDR3nt: TGTGCCAGTACCAGGACAGGGGGTATGAACACTGAAGCTTTCTTT
d_gene: -; v_gene: TRBV12-1; abundance: -; j_gene: TRBJ1-5; CDR3aa: CASSFALRQENQPQHF; CDR3nt: TGTGCCAGCAGCTTTGCGCTGAGACAGGAGAATCAGCCCCAGCATTTT
d_gene: TRBD2; v_gene: TRBV2; abundance: -; j_gene: TRBJ2-3; CDR3aa: CASTLGLAGGLTDTQYF; CDR3nt: TGTGCCAGCACTCTAGGACTAGCGGGGGGGTTGACAGATACGCAGTATTTT
d_gene: -; v_gene: TRBV6-5; abundance: -; j_gene: TRBJ1-2; CDR3aa: CASSYRDSYGYTF; CDR3nt: TGTGCCAGCAGTTACCGGGACTCCTATGGCTACACCTTC
d_gene: -; v_gene: TRBV3-1/TRBV3-2; abundance: once; j_gene: TRBJ1-2; CDR3aa: CASSLRFYGYTF; CDR3nt: TGTGCCAGCAGTTTACGGTTCTATGGCTACACCTTC
d_gene: -; v_gene: TRBV5-1; abundance: medium-sized; j_gene: TRBJ2-1; CDR3aa: CASSVGGVRDEQFF; CDR3nt: TGCGCCAGCAGCGTAGGTGGTGTGCGGGATGAGCAGTTCTTC
d_gene: -; v_gene: TRBV12-2; abundance: -; j_gene: TRBJ1-1; CDR3aa: CASRLAVQTEAFF; CDR3nt: TGTGCAAGTCGCTTAGCAGTGCAAACTGAAGCTTTCTTT
d_gene: -; v_gene: TRBV5-5; abundance: -; j_gene: TRBJ1-6; CDR3aa: CASSLATRTESPLHF; CDR3nt: TGTGCCAGCAGCTTAGCAACGCGAACGGAGTCACCCCTCCACTTT
d_gene: -; v_gene: TRBV19; abundance: few; j_gene: TRBJ1-1; CDR3aa: CASSMDRKLEAFF; CDR3nt: TGTGCCAGTAGTATGGACCGTAAGCTCGAAGCTTTCTTT
d_gene: -; v_gene: TRBV5-1; abundance: -; j_gene: TRBJ1-4; CDR3aa: CASSPGARGASEKLFF; CDR3nt: TGCGCCAGCAGCCCGGGCGCAAGGGGCGCGAGTGAAAAACTGTTTTTT
d_gene: -; v_gene: TRBV3-1/TRBV3-2; abundance: -; j_gene: TRBJ1-6; CDR3aa: CASSPGTNSPLHF; CDR3nt: TGTGCCAGCAGCCCTGGGACTAATTCACCCCTCCACTTT
d_gene: -; v_gene: TRBV6-2/TRBV6-3; abundance: -; j_gene: TRBJ1-1; CDR3aa: CASSPTGGPANTEAFF; CDR3nt: TGTGCCAGCAGCCCGACTGGGGGGCCAGCGAACACTGAAGCTTTCTTT
d_gene: -; v_gene: TRBV9; abundance: few; j_gene: TRBJ1-5; CDR3aa: CASSVTPGAGQPQHF; CDR3nt: TGTGCCAGCAGCGTGACACCAGGGGCAGGACAGCCCCAGCATTTT
d_gene: -; v_gene: TRBV27; abundance: -; j_gene: TRBJ2-7; CDR3aa: CASSLFASRGSDSYEQYF; CDR3nt: TGTGCCAGCAGTTTATTTGCGTCTAGAGGGTCGGACTCCTACGAGCAGTACTTC
d_gene: -; v_gene: TRBV6-5; abundance: -; j_gene: TRBJ2-7; CDR3aa: CASSRDTSYEQYF; CDR3nt: TGTGCCAGCAGCCGGGACACAAGCTACGAGCAGTACTTC
d_gene: -; v_gene: TRBV25-1; abundance: -; j_gene: TRBJ1-1; CDR3aa: CASSRQLDTEAFF; CDR3nt: TGTGCCAGCAGTCGACAGCTTGACACTGAAGCTTTCTTT
d_gene: TRBD1; v_gene: TRBV29-1; abundance: few; j_gene: TRBJ2-7; CDR3aa: CSVSDGTGAMIGGYEQYF; CDR3nt: TGCAGCGTTTCCGACGGGACAGGCGCCATGATTGGAGGCTACGAGCAGTACTTC
d_gene: TRBD1; v_gene: TRBV18; abundance: few; j_gene: TRBJ1-3; CDR3aa: CASSAGTGSGNTIYF; CDR3nt: TGTGCCAGCTCAGCCGGGACAGGCTCTGGAAACACCATATATTTT
d_gene: -; v_gene: TRBV7-9; abundance: -; j_gene: TRBJ1-4; CDR3aa: CASSSYRTATNEKLFF; CDR3nt: TGTGCCAGCAGCTCTTATCGGACGGCAACTAATGAAAAACTGTTTTTT
d_gene: -; v_gene: TRBV5-1; abundance: -; j_gene: TRBJ2-1; CDR3aa: CASSLGGTALHYNEQFF; CDR3nt: TGCGCCAGCAGCCTGGGAGGGACAGCCTTACACTACAATGAGCAGTTCTTC
d_gene: -; v_gene: TRBV19; abundance: once; j_gene: TRBJ2-7; CDR3aa: CASSTRGRMDEQYF; CDR3nt: TGTGCCAGTAGTACCCGGGGCCGGATGGACGAGCAGTACTTC
d_gene: TRBD1; v_gene: TRBV30; abundance: -; j_gene: TRBJ2-5; CDR3aa: CAWSVLKIAGTEYQETQYF; CDR3nt: TGTGCCTGGAGTGTACTTAAGATCGCCGGGACAGAGTACCAAGAGACCCAGTACTTC
d_gene: -; v_gene: TRBV4-1; abundance: -; j_gene: TRBJ1-6; CDR3aa: CASSQERSGSNSPLHF; CDR3nt: TGCGCCAGCAGCCAAGAACGGTCGGGGAGCAATTCACCCCTCCACTTT
d_gene: -; v_gene: TRBV9; abundance: -; j_gene: TRBJ2-4; CDR3aa: CASSVGDSQAKNIQYF; CDR3nt: TGTGCCAGCAGCGTAGGTGATAGCCAAGCCAAAAACATTCAGTACTTC
d_gene: -; v_gene: TRBV2; abundance: -; j_gene: TRBJ2-7; CDR3aa: CASSESTASYF; CDR3nt: TGTGCCAGCAGTGAAAGCACTGCCAGTTACTTC
d_gene: -; v_gene: TRBV19; abundance: -; j_gene: TRBJ2-3; CDR3aa: CASSMRGRGSTDTQYF; CDR3nt: TGTGCCAGTAGTATGCGGGGCAGGGGTAGCACAGATACGCAGTATTTT
d_gene: -; v_gene: TRBV4-3; abundance: -; j_gene: TRBJ1-1; CDR3aa: CASSQDRGQNTEAFF; CDR3nt: TGCGCCAGCAGCCAAGATCGGGGGCAGAACACTGAAGCTTTCTTT
d_gene: TRBD1; v_gene: TRBV19; abundance: -; j_gene: TRBJ1-5; CDR3aa: CASRPGQGGNQPQHF; CDR3nt: TGTGCCAGTAGGCCGGGACAGGGAGGCAATCAGCCCCAGCATTTT
d_gene: TRBD1; v_gene: TRBV28; abundance: -; j_gene: TRBJ2-1; CDR3aa: CASSIPTGHGNEQFF; CDR3nt: TGTGCCAGCAGTATACCGACAGGGCACGGCAATGAGCAGTTCTTC
d_gene: -; v_gene: TRBV15; abundance: -; j_gene: TRBJ1-2; CDR3aa: CATSRNREGFNYGYTF; CDR3nt: TGTGCCACCAGCAGAAACAGGGAAGGTTTTAACTATGGCTACACCTTC
d_gene: -; v_gene: TRBV4-1; abundance: -; j_gene: TRBJ2-4; CDR3aa: CASSPFAVGKNIQYF; CDR3nt: TGCGCCAGCAGCCCTTTCGCGGTAGGCAAAAACATTCAGTACTTC